This TCR beta chain was profiled in a study of blood T cells in healthy people across ages. This clonotype came up a few times. The CDR3 totals 14 residues. The ends were cut back, 2 bases at V and 5 bases at J, with 13 bases in the middle. Looked up from germline, CDR1 is SGHVS and CDR2 is FNYEAQ. Through a sample-barcoded 5' primer and a J-beta primer mix, a second PCR was run for roughly 7 to 12 cycles. One entry per CDR3 protein results from TCRdb running MiXCR on the 5' RACE reads. Of about 1 million distinct CDR3 sequences in the sample, under 30% were seen once. This same sample was also part of a study on T cells of mothers and their children. That paper states: Whether related or unrelated, pairs show similar shaping of TCR recombination output by thymic selection.

Sequenced material: blood. The chain has TRBV7-6 and TRBJ2-7, with D tentatively TRBD1 (6 bases). The sequence derives from a girl aged 2 to 9 in good health. Written as DNA, the CDR3 is TGTGCCAGCAGCTTAAGCCAGGGGTCGGACGAGCAGTACTTC. It encodes CASSLSQGSDEQYF.